The clone carrying this TCR beta chain was seen a few times. The CDR3 contains 14 residues. The germline CDR1 and CDR2 sequences are GTSNPN and SVGIG (reference sequence). Trimming left V 1 base short and J 1 base short, with 8 bases between. The data stem from a study of blood T cell repertoires in COVID-19. TCRdb keeps only in-frame clones here, not all; method: immunoSEQ multiplex PCR. Of hundreds of thousands of clones in the sample, 83% were seen once. The sequencing sample was made of PBMCs or T cells enriched from blood (not recorded which). The chain uses TRBV30 and TRBJ1-5; D remains unclear. The receptor's source is a woman between 35 and 50 years old who had been exposed to COVID-19. CDR3: CAWSEMESNQPQHF. CDR3 nucleotide sequence: TGTGCCTGGAGTGAGATGGAGAGCAATCAGCCCCAGCATTTT.